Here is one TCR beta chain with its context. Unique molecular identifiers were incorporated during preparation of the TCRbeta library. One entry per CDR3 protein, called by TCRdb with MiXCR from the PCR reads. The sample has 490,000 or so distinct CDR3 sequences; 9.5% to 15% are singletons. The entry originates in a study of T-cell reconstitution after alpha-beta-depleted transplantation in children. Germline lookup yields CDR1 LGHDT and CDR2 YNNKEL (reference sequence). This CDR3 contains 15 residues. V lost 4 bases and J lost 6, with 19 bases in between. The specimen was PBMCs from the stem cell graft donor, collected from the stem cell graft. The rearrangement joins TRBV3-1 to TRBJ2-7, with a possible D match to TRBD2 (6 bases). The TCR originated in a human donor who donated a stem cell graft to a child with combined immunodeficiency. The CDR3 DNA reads TGTGCCAGCAGCCGAGGCAGGCGGGGCGAGTCCGAGCAGTACTTC. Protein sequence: CASSRGRRGESEQYF.